The 32 T cell receptor beta chains reported below all come from one sample, sequenced in a study of read filtering for tumor transcriptome and immune sequencing. Molecular barcoded adaptors covering alpha/delta and beta/gamma chains were used on around 400 ng RNA. Via MiXCR, TCRdb re-called the reads, giving one row per CDR3 protein. The sample holds about 130,000 distinct CDR3 sequences, around 13% seen once. The sample was a population of CD138-negative cells sorted from bone marrow. These TCRs come from a donor over 35 with multiple myeloma.

This clonotype was seen repeatedly, ten times or more. The rearrangement uses TRBV5-1 and TRBJ1-4, with 7 positions matching TRBD1. The CDR3 contains 15 residues. Trimming at V came to 4 bases and at J to 7 bases, leaving 10 bases not matched to a gene. The V gene's germline CDR1 is SGHRS and CDR2 YFSETQ. CDR3 nucleotides: TGCGCCAGCAGCCTTACCGGGACAGAAGTTGAAAAACTGTTTTTT. Translated: CASSLTGTEVEKLFF.

This clonotype was observed a few times. The chain couples TRBV5-6 to TRBJ1-3; TRBD1 matches 9 bases. Germline CDR1 and CDR2: SGHDT and YYEEEE. This CDR3 region has 15 residues. With 5 bases clipped from V and 2 bases from J, the junction kept 5 bases outside the gene matches. The CDR3 here is CASSPTGGTGNTIYF. For the CDR3, the DNA is TGTGCCAGCAGTCCTACAGGGGGCACTGGAAACACCATATATTTT. Using reference TRBV5-6 and TRBJ1-3 for the parts outside the CDR3, the full variable domain is DAGVTQSPTHLIKTRGQQVTLRCSPKSGHDTVSWYQQALGQGPQFIFQYYEEEERQRGNFPDRFSGHQFPNYSSELNVNALLLGDSALYLCASSPTGGTGNTIYFGEGSWLTVV.

There are a few counts of this clonotype. This rearrangement joins TRBV6-6 to TRBJ2-2; a weak D match, TRBD2 (7 bases). CDR1 MNHNY and CDR2 SVGAGI come from the germline V gene (reference sequence). The CDR3 has 15 amino acids. Trimming shortened V by 8 bases and J by 4 bases, and 17 bases separated the two germline ends. The CDR3 bases are TGTGCCAGCGCGATGGGGGGGCCGGGCACCGGGGAGCTGTTTTTT. Encoded protein: CASAMGGPGTGELFF.

This clonotype was detected many times. The chain recombines TRBV5-1 with TRBJ1-1, with unresolved D. Trimming took off 0 bases at V and 7 bases at J, with 7 bases between the two ends. The CDR3 runs 12 residues. Germline loops: CDR1 SGHRS, CDR2 YFSETQ. CDR3 sequence reads: CASSLDGYEAFF. The CDR3 DNA is TGCGCCAGCAGCTTGGACGGCTATGAAGCTTTCTTT.

This clonotype came up many times. The rearrangement uses TRBV3-1 and TRBJ1-6; tentatively, D is TRBD1 (6 bases). CDR3 length: 15 residues. V lost 1 base and J 7 bases, leaving 11 bases between the germline ends. CDR1 and CDR2 (germline): LGHDT, YNNKEL (reference sequence). This CDR3 is CASSQADRSNSPLHF. The CDR3 nucleotides are TGTGCCAGCAGCCAAGCGGACAGATCAAATTCACCCCTCCACTTT. The entire variable domain, with the rest obtained from reference TRBV3-1 and TRBJ1-6, is as follows: DTAVSQTPKYLVTQMGNDKSIKCEQNLGHDTMYWYKQDSKKFLKIMFSYNNKELIINETVPNRFSPKSPDKAHLNLHINSLELGDSAVYFCASSQADRSNSPLHFGNGTRLTVT.

In its sample, this clonotype was seen many times. J is TRBJ2-7 and V is TRBV20-1; D not resolved. The CDR3 runs to 15 residues. The germline V gene has CDR1 DFQATT and CDR2 SNEGSKA (reference sequence). Trimming shortened V by 2 bases and J by 2 bases, and 16 bases separated the two germline ends. The CDR3 nucleotides are TGCAGTGCTAGAATGTTTGCTGGCTCGACCTACGAGCAGTACTTC. Translation: CSARMFAGSTYEQYF.

This clonotype was picked up many times. The gene calls are TRBV29-1 and TRBJ1-1, with D unclear. Germline V gene lookup returns CDR1 SQVTM and CDR2 ANQGSEA. The V gene lost 2 bases and the J gene lost 0 bases, with 7 bases spanning the gap. This CDR3 region has 13 residues. The CDR3 loop reads CSVEYGMNTEAFF. The CDR3 nucleotides read TGCAGCGTTGAATACGGAATGAACACTGAAGCTTTCTTT.

This clonotype showed up many times. This sequence joins TRBV7-2 and TRBJ2-1; TRBD1 agrees at 12 bases. The V gene's germline CDR1 is SGHTA and CDR2 FQGNSA. The CDR3 length is 16 residues. V lost 4 bases, J lost 7 bases, and 8 bases stayed unmatched. CDR3 region: CASSSRGQGAHNEQFF. The DNA of the CDR3 is TGTGCCAGCAGCTCAAGGGGACAGGGGGCTCATAATGAGCAGTTCTTC.

Many counts were recorded for this clonotype. CDR3 bases: TGCAGCGTTAAGCCTAGCGGGGGGGGGAATGAGCAGTTCTTC. Its translation is CSVKPSGGGNEQFF. The chain has TRBV29-1 and TRBJ2-1; TRBD2 aligns across 12 bases. CDR1 is SQVTM, CDR2 ANQGSEA, per germline. This CDR3 region has 14 residues. Unmatched junction bases numbered 6, after V lost 5 bases and J lost 7 bases.

This clonotype was seen repeatedly, ten times or more. The chain uses TRBV28 and TRBJ1-5; D not resolved. This CDR3 is built from 15 residues. Trimming took 3 bases from V and 3 from J, leaving 12 bases between them. CDR1 is MDHEN and CDR2 is SYDVKM in the germline V gene. DNA of the CDR3: TGTGCCAGCAGTTTGAGTGGCGGGGTCAATCAGCCCCAGCATTTT. Protein sequence: CASSLSGGVNQPQHF.

This clonotype was counted ten times or more. The chain couples TRBV5-1 to TRBJ2-7; a weak D match, TRBD2 (6 bases). CDR1 SGHRS and CDR2 YFSETQ come from the germline V gene. Trimming stripped 0 bases from V and 4 bases from J, with 17 bases between. The CDR3 extends over 16 amino acids. The CDR3: CASSLERVELGYEQYF. The CDR3 DNA sequence: TGCGCCAGCAGCTTGGAGCGGGTCGAACTTGGGTACGAGCAGTACTTC.

This clonotype was counted between two and nine times. V and J are TRBV20-1 and TRBJ2-7; 7 nucleotides line up with TRBD2. From germline, CDR1 is DFQATT and CDR2 SNEGSKA (reference sequence). Germline trimming cut 0 bases from V and 5 bases from J; bases unmatched to any gene: 13. The CDR3 has 16 residues. The DNA for the CDR3 is TGCAGTGCTAGAGACGGCCGCGGGGGAGGGCCAGACGAGCAGTACTTC. Amino acid sequence: CSARDGRGGGPDEQYF.

This clonotype was observed at least ten times. The chain is built from TRBV29-1 and TRBJ1-1; possible D gene TRBD1, 5 bases. The CDR3 totals 13 residues. Germline V CDR1 and CDR2: SQVTM, ANQGSEA. V dropped 6 bases and J dropped 0 bases, with 11 bases sitting between them. DNA of the CDR3: TGCAGCGTGGGGGGAGAGATGAACACTGAAGCTTTCTTT. Translated: CSVGGEMNTEAFF.

The chain has TRBV7-9 and TRBJ2-3; the D gene is possibly TRBD2 (5 bases). Deletions cut 4 bases from V and 2 bases from J, with 25 bases between. Germline V gene sequence: CDR1 SEHNR, CDR2 FQNEAQ (reference sequence). The CDR3 is made up of 19 amino acids. CDR3 bases: TGTGCCAGCAGCTCAACTGCCGGACGTGGACTCTATTACACAGATACGCAGTATTTT. Protein sequence: CASSSTAGRGLYYTDTQYF.

This clonotype was seen only once. A single base separates this from a much larger clone, so it may be a read error. The genes are TRBV4-1 and TRBJ1-2, with 9 nucleotides matching TRBD1. Germline V gene data show CDR1 as MGHRA and CDR2 as YSYEKL. The CDR3 covers 16 residues. With V trimmed by 2 bases and J by 7 bases, 11 bases remained unmatched. The CDR3 DNA reads TGCGCCAGCAGCCAACCCCGGGACAGGGTCTTCTGTGGCTACACCTTC. It yields the protein CASSQPRDRVFCGYTF.

The chain has TRBV24-1 and TRBJ2-6; D unclear. V was cut by 1 base and J by 0 bases, with 9 bases left in between. The CDR3 spans 17 residues. In germline, CDR1 is KGHDR, CDR2 SFDVKD. CDR3 protein: CATSDFSIPSGANVLTF. The CDR3 nucleotides read TGTGCCACCAGTGATTTCTCCATCCCCTCTGGGGCCAACGTCCTGACTTTC.

This clonotype was picked up a small number of times. V usage is TRBV5-4 and J usage is TRBJ2-5; D unclear. Germline loops: CDR1 SGHNT, CDR2 YYREEE (reference sequence). V was cut by 1 base and J by 5 bases, with 6 bases left in between. The CDR3 runs to 12 residues. The CDR3, as DNA: TGTGCCAGCAGCTTGTATACGGAGACCCAGTACTTC. Translating it yields CASSLYTETQYF. The variable domain in full, completed from reference TRBV5-4 and TRBJ2-5, reads ETGVTQSPTHLIKTRGQQVTLRCSSQSGHNTVSWYQQALGQGPQFIFQYYREEENGRGNFPPRFSGLQFPNYSSELNVNALELDDSALYLCASSLYTETQYFGPGTRLLVL.

With respect to this clonotype: The junction shows a germline mismatch at one end, possibly a read error. This chain joins TRBV29-1 and TRBJ2-1; TRBD2 matches 9 bases. The CDR3 is made up of 14 amino acids. Germline values: CDR1 SQVTM, CDR2 ANQGSEA. This CDR3 is CSVVRVAGANERFF. CDR3 bases: TGCAGCGTTGTGAGGGTAGCGGGAGCGAATGAGCGGTTCTTC.

This clonotype showed up many times. V gene TRBV20-1 combines with J gene TRBJ2-1; 7 positions agree with TRBD1. Germline CDR1 DFQATT, CDR2 SNEGSKA (reference sequence). After removal of 7 bases from V and 4 bases from J, the junction contained 10 bases not matched to a gene. The CDR3 is 14 residues long. CDR3 coding DNA: TGCAGTGTTCTCCCCGGGACAGCTTACAATGAGCAGTTCTTC. Translated, it gives CSVLPGTAYNEQFF.

The CDR3 loop reads CASSPRGAGELFF. DNA of the CDR3: TGTGCCAGCAGCCCGAGGGGGGCCGGGGAGCTGTTTTTT. The J gene is TRBJ2-2, the V gene TRBV5-6, with D possibly being TRBD1 or TRBD2 (6 bases each). V lost 4 bases and J 6 bases, leaving 10 bases between the germline ends. The CDR3 totals 13 residues. Germline CDR1 SGHDT, CDR2 YYEEEE. The full variable domain, its missing parts supplied by reference TRBV5-6 and TRBJ2-2, is DAGVTQSPTHLIKTRGQQVTLRCSPKSGHDTVSWYQQALGQGPQFIFQYYEEEERQRGNFPDRFSGHQFPNYSSELNVNALLLGDSALYLCASSPRGAGELFFGEGSRLTVL.

Regarding this clonotype: One base away lies a much larger clone, so this may be a sequencing read error. The gene calls are TRBV6-6 and TRBJ2-3, with D possibly being TRBD1 (6 bases). Per the germline V gene, CDR1 is MNHNY and CDR2 is SVGAGI (reference sequence). The V end was cut by 0 bases, the J end by 1 base, with 14 bases between. The CDR3 contains 17 residues. The CDR3 reads CASSYSAPRGGTDTQYF. The DNA of the CDR3 is TGTGCCAGCAGTTACTCGGCCCCCAGGGGAGGCACAGATACGCAGTATTTT.

This clonotype has a count of ten or more. V usage is TRBV6-5 and J usage is TRBJ2-7; 9 bases match TRBD2. The CDR3 contains 15 residues. Germline V gives CDR1 MNHEY, CDR2 SVGAGI. With V trimmed by 1 base and J by 4 bases, 5 bases remained unmatched. This CDR3 is CASSYLASGTYEQYF. In nucleotides, the CDR3 is TGTGCCAGCAGTTACTTGGCTAGCGGGACGTACGAGCAGTACTTC.

This clonotype was found many times. The chain uses TRBV12-3 or TRBV12-4 and TRBJ1-1, with TRBD1 matching over 7 bases. The CDR3 contains 16 residues. V lost 3 bases to trimming and J lost 0 bases; unmatched junction nucleotides: 7. In nucleotides, the CDR3 is TGTGCCAGCAGTTTGAGGGCAGGGGGGATGAACACTGAAGCTTTCTTT. This gives the protein CASSLRAGGMNTEAFF.

This clonotype was counted at least ten times. The chain employs TRBV5-1 and TRBJ2-1; no reliable D call. This CDR3 is built from 12 residues. V was shortened by 10 bases and J by 4 bases, with 12 bases between the two germline ends. Germline loops: CDR1 SGHRS, CDR2 YFSETQ. This CDR3 is CASTAQYNEQFF. CDR3 coding DNA: TGCGCCTCCACGGCCCAGTACAATGAGCAGTTCTTC.

Only a few counts were recorded for this clonotype. This CDR3 is CASSLDWDRQETQYF. For the CDR3, the DNA is TGTGCCAGCAGCTTAGATTGGGACAGACAAGAGACCCAGTACTTC. The chain joins TRBV11-2 to TRBJ2-5, with 7 bases aligning to TRBD1. CDR1 is SGHAT, CDR2 FQNNGV, per germline. Losses at the gene ends were 0 bases for V and 2 bases for J; bases not matched to a gene: 3. The CDR3 loop spans 15 amino acids.

The table lists this clonotype with many counts. V gene TRBV7-2 combines with J gene TRBJ2-1, with 9 bases identical to TRBD2. The CDR3 loop spans 15 amino acids. CDR1 SGHTA and CDR2 FQGNSA come from the germline V gene. V shed 2 bases, J shed 6 bases, and the junction held 5 bases outside the gene matches. The DNA for the CDR3 is TGTGCCAGCAGCTTAAAGAGCGGGGGGACCAATGAGCAGTTCTTC. Translation: CASSLKSGGTNEQFF.

This clonotype was counted ten times or more. This sequence joins TRBV5-1 and TRBJ2-5; 8 bases align to TRBD2. J was trimmed by 5 bases and V by 4 bases; bases with no gene match: 10. From germline, CDR1 is SGHRS and CDR2 YFSETQ. The CDR3 runs 15 residues. The CDR3 DNA reads TGCGCCAGCAGCATGGGACTAGGGGACCGGGAGACCCAGTACTTC. Protein product: CASSMGLGDRETQYF.

This clonotype has ten or more counts. The chain is built from TRBV30 and TRBJ2-1, with 10 nucleotides matching TRBD2. Germline CDR1 is GTSNPN and CDR2 is SVGIG (reference sequence). The CDR3 is 15 amino acids. J lost 3 bases, V lost 3 bases, and 5 bases had no gene match. The CDR3 bases are TGTGCCTGGAGAGCCGGGACTAGCGACTACAATGAGCAGTTCTTC. Protein: CAWRAGTSDYNEQFF.

This clonotype was found many times. V is TRBV29-1 and J is TRBJ2-3, with D tentatively TRBD1 (8 bases). The V gene's germline CDR1 is SQVTM and CDR2 ANQGSEA. Trimming removed 2 bases from V and 4 bases from J, with 13 bases in between. This CDR3 has 14 residues. The CDR3 region has the DNA TGCAGCGTTGAAAGGACAGGGAGGGCAGATACGCAGTATTTT. Translation gives CSVERTGRADTQYF.

Regarding this clonotype: One end of the junction fails to match germline, which may point to a read error. The chain employs TRBV10-3 and TRBJ2-1, with 8 bases aligning to TRBD2. Germline lookup yields CDR1 ENHRY and CDR2 SYGVKD. The CDR3 is made up of 17 amino acids. CDR3 DNA: TGTGCCATCAGTGAGTTAGGCAGCGGGAGCGCCTACAATGAGCAGTCCTTC. Translation gives CAISELGSGSAYNEQSF.

Many counts were recorded for this clonotype. The chain couples TRBV5-1 to TRBJ2-6; D is unclear. This CDR3 contains 14 residues. Trimming shortened V by 6 bases and J by 2 bases, and 9 bases separated the two germline ends. Germline CDR1 reads SGHRS; CDR2 reads YFSETQ. The CDR3 DNA follows: TGCGCCAGCACCAGCCGCCCTGGGGCCAACGTCCTGACTTTC. It yields the protein CASTSRPGANVLTF.

In the case of this clonotype: One end of the junction does not line up with germline, which may come from a read error. CDR3 residues: CASILDGWVRSPLHF. The CDR3 region has the DNA TGTGCCAGCATCTTAGATGGATGGGTTAGATCCCCCCTCCACTTT. This chain uses TRBV11-2 with TRBJ1-6, with D unresolved. Per the germline V gene, CDR1 is SGHAT and CDR2 is FQNNGV. The CDR3 extends over 15 amino acids.